The text below deals with one T cell receptor (beta chain). This clonotype came up a few times. Its specific antigen is unknown. No qualities accompany the bases; no much larger clone lies one base away. This sample is part of a study of T cell repertoires in cytomegalovirus infection (dated 2019 in TCRdb). Regarding the research as a whole: Recently identified HLA-C-restricted CMV epitopes, whose presentation resists viral immunomodulation, were targeted by peptide stimulations together with well-studied HLA-B-restricted epitopes. The HLA type of each donor mattered for the analysis, because public TCR beta signatures pointed to carriage of CMV infection along with the matching HLA type. The paper as a whole reports these results and caveats: The ex vivo response was dominated by HLA-C-restricted CMV-specific TCR beta clonotypes, which also provided the single most frequent clonotype in two of eight donors. In both this cohort and an independent cohort of a few hundred donors, the cumulative frequency of public TCR beta family members distinguished carriers of CMV infection plus the relevant HLA type.

Trimming takes 0 bases off V and 2 bases off J; junction bases not matched to a gene: 7. The CDR3 starts with the cysteine, ends with the phenylalanine, and has 16 residues. Solely the CDR3 DNA is kept, with 48 bases framed from the first base. From a lookup of the germline V gene, CDR1 and CDR2 are MGHRA and YSYEKL. The treatment or condition label of this sample denotes: in vitro stimulation with specific CMV peptide epitopes to enrich CMV-specific T cells. Reads for this sample came from an Illumina HiSeq 1500. The public sequencing data were trimmed at Q25 with fastp and processed into clonotypes with MiXCR by TCRdb, which kept only in-frame beta chains. Duplicate CDR3 protein sequences are folded into a single record with the most common DNA and genes. A total of approximately 70,000 distinct CDR3 sequences appear in this sample, roughly 22% of them only once. Roughly two thirds of the sample is held by the ten biggest clonotypes.

The chain is made from TRBV4-1 and TRBJ2-7; the junction holds 7 bases that match TRBD1. The sequence came from a human donor in good health (CMV status not recorded). Some clones in this sample may be carry-over from other donors' samples. The specimen was CD8+ T cells from cultured PBMCs, collected from culture after CMV antigen stimulation. The DNA sequence is TGCGCCAGCAGCCAAGATCAGACAGGGCTCCCCTACGAGCAGTACTTC. The translation is CASSQDQTGLPYEQYF.